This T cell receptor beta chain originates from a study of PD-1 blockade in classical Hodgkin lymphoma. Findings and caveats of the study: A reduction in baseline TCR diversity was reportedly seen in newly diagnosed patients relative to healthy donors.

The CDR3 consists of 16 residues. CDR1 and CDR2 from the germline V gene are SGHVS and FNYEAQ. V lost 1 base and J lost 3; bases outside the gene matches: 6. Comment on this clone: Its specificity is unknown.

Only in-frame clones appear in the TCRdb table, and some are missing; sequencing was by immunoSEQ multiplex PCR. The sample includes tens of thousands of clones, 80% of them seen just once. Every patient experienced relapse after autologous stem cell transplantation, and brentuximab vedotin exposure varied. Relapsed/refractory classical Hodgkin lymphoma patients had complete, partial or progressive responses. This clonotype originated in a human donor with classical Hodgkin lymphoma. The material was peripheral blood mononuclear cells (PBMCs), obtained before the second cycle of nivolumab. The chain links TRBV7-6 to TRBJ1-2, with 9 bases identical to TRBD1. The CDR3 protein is CASSLGAQGADYGYTF. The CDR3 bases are TGTGCCAGCAGCTTAGGAGCACAGGGGGCAGACTATGGCTACACCTTC.